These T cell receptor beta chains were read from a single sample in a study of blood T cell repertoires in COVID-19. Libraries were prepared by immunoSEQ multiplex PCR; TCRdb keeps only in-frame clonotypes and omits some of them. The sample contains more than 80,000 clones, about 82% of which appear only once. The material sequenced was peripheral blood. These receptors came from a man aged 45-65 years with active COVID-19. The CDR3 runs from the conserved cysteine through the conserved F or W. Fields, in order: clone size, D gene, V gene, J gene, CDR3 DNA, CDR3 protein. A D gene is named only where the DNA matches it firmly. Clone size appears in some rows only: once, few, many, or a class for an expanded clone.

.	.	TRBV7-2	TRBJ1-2	TGTGCCAGCAGCTTACCAGGCGGGGGAAGCTATGGCTACACCTTC	CASSLPGGGSYGYTF
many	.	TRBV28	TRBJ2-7	TGTGCCAGCAGCGGCGGAGGGGGCGGAGTCCGGGAGCAGTACTTC	CASSGGGGGVREQYF
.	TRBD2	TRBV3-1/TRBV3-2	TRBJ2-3	TGTGCCAGCAGCCACCTCCATGGCGGGGGGAGGACAGATACGCAGTATTTT	CASSHLHGGGRTDTQYF
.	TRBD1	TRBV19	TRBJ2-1	TGTGCCAGTAGTATTATTGGGACAGGGCTGAATGAGCAGTTCTTC	CASSIIGTGLNEQFF
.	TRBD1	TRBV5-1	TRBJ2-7	TGCGCCAGCAGCCTCGGACAGGGGGCACTCTACGAGCAGTACTTC	CASSLGQGALYEQYF
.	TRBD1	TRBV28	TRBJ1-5	TGTGCCAGCAGTTTATTGACAGGGCGAGTGGATCAGCCCCAGCATTTT	CASSLLTGRVDQPQHF
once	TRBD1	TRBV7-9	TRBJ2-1	TGTGCCAGCAGTTCCGGGACAGGGACACACAATGAGCAGTTCTTC	CASSSGTGTHNEQFF
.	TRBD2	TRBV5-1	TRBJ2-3	TGCGCCAGCAGCAAAGGGGAGGGGATGATGAATACGCAGTATTTT	CASSKGEGMMNTQYF
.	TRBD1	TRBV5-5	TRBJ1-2	TGTGCCAGCAGCTTAAGTACAGGGGGCTTCTATGGCTACACCTTC	CASSLSTGGFYGYTF
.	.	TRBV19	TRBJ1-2	TGTGCCAGTATTAAGACAGGAACCTTCTATGGCTACACCTTC	CASIKTGTFYGYTF
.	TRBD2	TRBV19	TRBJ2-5	TGTGCCAGTAGATTAGCGGGAGTATGGGGAGAGACCCAGTACTTC	CASRLAGVWGETQYF
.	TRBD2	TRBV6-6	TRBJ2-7	TGTGCCAGCAGTCCCGGAGCGACTAGCGGGAGGCGGTACGAGCAGTACTTC	CASSPGATSGRRYEQYF
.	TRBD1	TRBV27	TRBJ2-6	TGTGCCAGCAGTTTGGCAGGGGGCGTACCTGGGGCCAACGTCCTGACTTTC	CASSLAGGVPGANVLTF
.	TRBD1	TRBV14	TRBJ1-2	TGTGCCAGCAGCGAGAGGACAGGGGATCGAGCCTATGGCTACACCTTC	CASSERTGDRAYGYTF
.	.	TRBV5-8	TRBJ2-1	TGTGCCAGCAGCTTGGGGCATGGTGAGCAGTTCTTC	CASSLGHGEQFF
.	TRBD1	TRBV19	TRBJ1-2	TGTGCCAGTACCACGGACAGGGGGCTCTATGGCTACACCTTC	CASTTDRGLYGYTF
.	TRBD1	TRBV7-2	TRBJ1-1	TGTGCCAGCAGCCCGTCTCCAGGGGGTATAGGGACTGAAGCTTTCTTT	CASSPSPGGIGTEAFF